This T cell receptor beta chain was observed in a study of blood T cell repertoires in COVID-19. Study-level background: From T cells, B-cell-depleted T cells, or PBMCs came the material, which was cDNA or gDNA.

Germline CDR1 SGHTA, CDR2 FQGNSA. V lost 2 bases to trimming and J lost 0 bases, with 11 bases between them. The CDR3 totals 16 residues. TCRdb's copy holds only in-frame clones and misses some; the assay was immunoSEQ multiplex PCR. The sample gives some 150,000 clones, about 77% of which show up once; approximately 15% is in the top ten. The sequencing sample was made of peripheral blood. This clonotype originated in a woman of 80 years or more with acute or convalescent COVID-19. The V call is TRBV7-2, the J call TRBJ1-3, with D possibly matching TRBD1 (6 bases). CDR3 in amino acids: CASSLTGRLSGNTIYF. The CDR3 bases are TGTGCCAGCAGCTTAACAGGGCGGCTCTCTGGAAACACCATATATTTT.